One sample yielded the 18 T cell receptor beta chains listed below, sequenced in a study of T-cell memory formation after mild COVID-19. TCRdb re-analysed the 5' RACE reads in MiXCR, keeping a single row per CDR3 protein. This table has around 200,000 distinct CDR3 sequences, about a fifth appearing once. Material: PBMCs or a T cell subset sorted from them (not recorded which). Source of these receptors: an adult woman who had mild COVID-19 (a few samples of this study predate the infection). Cell type and time point are not known.

This clonotype was detected ten times or more. The rearrangement links TRBV6-5 to TRBJ2-7; 8 nucleotides match TRBD1. CDR1 is MNHEY and CDR2 is SVGAGI in the germline V gene. CDR3 length: 13 residues. V shed 0 bases, J shed 7 bases, and the junction held 2 bases outside the gene matches. Written as DNA, the CDR3 is TGTGCCAGCAGTTACTCCGACAGGGGAGAGCAGTACTTC. Residues: CASSYSDRGEQYF.

V usage is TRBV20-1 and J usage is TRBJ1-5, with a weak D call TRBD1 (6 bases). The CDR3 extends over 17 amino acids. Trimming stripped 0 bases from V and 3 bases from J, with 18 bases between. Germline CDR1 is DFQATT and CDR2 is SNEGSKA (reference sequence). CDR3: CSARDPFRGQINQPQHF. The DNA for the CDR3 is TGCAGTGCTAGAGATCCTTTTCGCGGACAGATCAATCAGCCCCAGCATTTT.

The J gene is TRBJ2-7, the V gene TRBV12-3 or TRBV12-4; TRBD2 might be the D (5 bases). The V end lost 6 bases, the J end lost 2 bases, and 17 bases lay between the germline ends. The CDR3 sequence is 15 residues long. CDR3 nucleotide sequence: TGTGCCAGCAGCAACTTCCATACAGCGGCCTACGAGCAGTACTTC. This gives the protein CASSNFHTAAYEQYF.

This clonotype has only a few counts. V and J are TRBV12-3 or TRBV12-4 and TRBJ2-1, with TRBD2 identical over 8 bases. V trimming: 5 bases; J trimming: 4 bases; junction bases outside the gene matches: 10. CDR3 size: 16 residues. The chain's CDR3 is CASSKSGLGRYNEQFF. The CDR3 DNA reads as TGTGCCAGCAGTAAGTCGGGACTAGGTCGGTACAATGAGCAGTTCTTC.

This clonotype was seen more than once but under ten times. The V gene is TRBV5-6, the J gene TRBJ2-7; weak D call: TRBD1 (6 bases). Between the trimmed V and J ends, which lost 0 bases and 4 bases, there was a span of 14 bases. The CDR3 totals 15 residues. Germline loops: CDR1 SGHDT, CDR2 YYEEEE. The CDR3 is CASSLAGRGSYEQYF. CDR3 coding DNA: TGTGCCAGCAGCTTGGCCGGCAGGGGCTCTTACGAGCAGTACTTC.

This chain connects TRBV4-1 to TRBJ2-1, with D tentatively TRBD2 (5 bases). The CDR3 length is 13 residues. Trimming stripped 0 bases from V and 8 bases from J, with 8 bases between. Germline CDR1 MGHRA, CDR2 YSYEKL. CDR3 in amino acids: CASSQEAGHEQFF. For the CDR3, the DNA is TGCGCCAGCAGCCAAGAGGCGGGCCATGAGCAGTTCTTC.

This clonotype was counted only a few times. The gene calls are TRBV20-1 and TRBJ2-7; TRBD2 agrees at 11 bases. There are 16 residues in the CDR3. V lost 1 base to trimming and J lost 0 bases; unmatched junction nucleotides: 5. Germline CDR1 and CDR2: DFQATT and SNEGSKA (reference sequence). The chain's CDR3 is CSARGASGRSSYEQYF. The CDR3 DNA is TGCAGTGCTAGAGGCGCTAGCGGGAGGTCCTCCTACGAGCAGTACTTC.

The V call is TRBV13, the J call TRBJ1-2; D remains unclear. The length of the CDR3 is 11 residues. In germline, CDR1 is PRHDT, CDR2 FYEKMQ (reference sequence). The germline V and J ends were trimmed by 4 bases and 4 bases, with 4 bases remaining between them. CDR3 nucleotide sequence: TGTGCCAGCAGCTCGTCCTATGGCTACACCTTC. It encodes CASSSSYGYTF.

This chain connects TRBV6-6 to TRBJ2-1; 7 bases align to TRBD2. There are 13 residues in the CDR3. CDR1 MNHNY and CDR2 SVGAGI come from the germline V gene (reference sequence). Trimming cost V 2 bases and J 6 bases; bases outside gene matches: 1. CDR3 nucleotide sequence: TGTGCCAGCAGTTACGGCGGGAGCAATGAGCAGTTCTTC. Translated: CASSYGGSNEQFF.

This clonotype was seen a few times. The chain joins TRBV6-2 or TRBV6-3 to TRBJ2-7; D gene ambiguous. This CDR3 is 12 amino acids long. Germline V lookup: CDR1 MNHEY, CDR2 SVGEGT. Trimming shortened V by 5 bases and J by 3 bases, and 8 bases separated the two germline ends. CDR3 residues: CASSLERYEQYF. The CDR3 DNA sequence: TGTGCCAGCAGTCTGGAGCGCTACGAGCAGTACTTC.

This clonotype was detected a few times. The chain has TRBV6-4 and TRBJ1-2, with D maybe TRBD1 (5 bases). This CDR3 has 13 residues. V lost 11 bases, J lost 5 bases, and 18 bases lay in between. The germline V gene has CDR1 MRHNA and CDR2 SNTAGT. CDR3 protein: CAPRPGRTYGYTF. As DNA, the CDR3 is TGTGCCCCGCGACCGGGACGAACTTATGGCTACACCTTC.

This clonotype was observed a few times. This sequence joins TRBV6-1 and TRBJ1-5; 8 bases agree with TRBD1. The CDR3 runs 17 residues. From germline, CDR1 is MNHNS and CDR2 SASEGT. The junction had 11 bases not matched to a gene; V was cut back by 2 bases and J by 5 bases. CDR3 loop: CASSEYGTGDSYQPQHF. CDR3 DNA sequence: TGTGCCAGCAGTGAATATGGGACAGGAGATTCCTATCAGCCCCAGCATTTT.

This clonotype was observed a handful of times. Germline is not matched at one junction end, which may reflect a read error. The V and J genes are TRBV24-1 and TRBJ2-1; 9 nucleotides match TRBD2. Per germline, CDR1 KGHDR and CDR2 SFDVKD. The CDR3 length is 15 residues. The CDR3 region has the DNA TGTGCCACCAGCGATAGCGGGAGAAGGACCAATGATCAGTTCTTC. Protein sequence: CATSDSGRRTNDQFF.

This clonotype was recorded a few times. The chain links TRBV4-3 to TRBJ2-7; 9 nucleotides align to TRBD1. The CDR3 is made up of 15 amino acids. The germline V gene has CDR1 LGHNA and CDR2 YSLEER. V lost 3 bases and J lost 4; bases outside the gene matches: 7. The DNA for the CDR3 is TGCGCCAGCAGCCATTCTACGGGACAGGGTTACGAGCAGTACTTC. Translation: CASSHSTGQGYEQYF.

The V call is TRBV11-2, the J call TRBJ2-1; no definite D call. The germline V and J ends were trimmed by 5 bases and 9 bases, with 8 bases remaining between them. There are 11 residues in the CDR3. CDR1 and CDR2 (germline): SGHAT, FQNNGV. The DNA for the CDR3 is TGTGCCAGCAGCCCCCTCAGTGAGCAGTTCTTC. The encoded protein is CASSPLSEQFF.

The chain is built from TRBV11-2 and TRBJ2-7, with TRBD2 matching 8 bases. After removal of 3 bases from V and 2 bases from J, the junction contained 21 bases not matched to a gene. The CDR3 consists of 20 residues. Germline V lookup: CDR1 SGHAT, CDR2 FQNNGV. The CDR3 spells CASSLVGGAFSGSRPYEQYF. CDR3 coding DNA: TGTGCCAGCAGCTTGGTCGGGGGGGCCTTCAGCGGGAGTCGCCCCTACGAGCAGTACTTC.

This clonotype was counted ten times or more. This sequence joins TRBV7-2 and TRBJ2-5; a possible D gene is TRBD1 (5 bases). This CDR3 is 15 amino acids long. V dropped 5 bases and J dropped 4 bases, with 17 bases sitting between them. Germline assignment: CDR1 SGHTA and CDR2 FQGNSA. CDR3: CASSALGRVGETQYF. CDR3 nucleotide sequence: TGTGCCAGCAGCGCCTTAGGCAGGGTGGGAGAGACCCAGTACTTC.

The chain recombines TRBV7-9 with TRBJ1-2; 9 nucleotides agree with TRBD1. CDR1 SEHNR and CDR2 FQNEAQ come from the germline V gene (reference sequence). This CDR3 is 15 amino acids long. J was trimmed by 6 bases and V by 3 bases; bases with no gene match: 8. Here the CDR3 reads CASSFSGTGIDGYTF. The DNA for the CDR3 is TGTGCCAGCAGCTTTTCCGGGACAGGGATAGATGGCTACACCTTC.